These 20 T cell receptor beta chains were sequenced from one sample in a study of cytomegalovirus exposure and HLA in healthy donors. The PCR made use of 60 Vbeta and 13 Jbeta primers. The repertoire was sequenced with immunoSEQ multiplex PCR; TCRdb's copy has only in-frame clones and lacks some. Its table records some 41,000 clones. The source material was PBMCs. The receptors shown here come from a man younger than 45 in good health and CMV-seronegative.

This chain links TRBV5-1 with TRBJ2-1; the D gene is possibly TRBD2 (7 bases). In germline, CDR1 is SGHRS, CDR2 YFSETQ. V lost 6 bases and J 2 bases, leaving 18 bases between the germline ends. This CDR3 is built from 16 residues. The CDR3 loop reads CASTMGGGSTYNEQFF. The CDR3 region has the DNA TGCGCCAGCACCATGGGAGGGGGATCGACCTACAATGAGCAGTTCTTC.

The rearrangement joins TRBV19 to TRBJ1-5; D unclear. The V gene lost 7 bases and the J gene lost 2 bases, with 15 bases spanning the gap. CDR1 and CDR2 (germline): LNHDA, SQIVND (reference sequence). The CDR3 is made up of 15 amino acids. In DNA form, the CDR3 reads TGTGCCAGTATTGTGAGGGATGGAGGCAATCAGCCCCAGCATTTT. As protein: CASIVRDGGNQPQHF.

This chain connects TRBV6-1 to TRBJ1-2, with TRBD1 as a possible D gene (6 bases). Trimming pared 3 bases from V and 7 bases from J, leaving 21 bases between. Germline values: CDR1 MNHNS, CDR2 SASEGT. This CDR3 spans 16 amino acids. In DNA, the CDR3 is TGTGCCAGCAGTGACGACGGGGGCGGGGGGCCTGGTGGCTACACCTTC. Its protein product is CASSDDGGGGPGGYTF.

The chain carries TRBV11-2 and TRBJ1-1; D is unclear. The CDR3 extends over 13 amino acids. Trimming left V 5 bases short and J 3 bases short, with 10 bases between. Germline V CDR1 and CDR2: SGHAT, FQNNGV. The CDR3 DNA sequence: TGTGCCAGCAGCCCATCGGCGGACACTGAAGCTTTCTTT. This codes for CASSPSADTEAFF.

The genes are TRBV5-8 and TRBJ2-2; 12 bases match TRBD2. CDR1 is SGHTS and CDR2 is YDEGEE in the germline V gene. The CDR3 sequence is 14 residues long. With 4 bases clipped from V and 9 bases from J, the junction kept 4 bases outside the gene matches. The CDR3 DNA is TGTGCCAGCAGCAGGACTAGCGGGACGAGGGAGCTGTTTTTT. Encoded protein: CASSRTSGTRELFF.

The chain recombines TRBV30 with TRBJ2-4, with 9 bases matching TRBD1. The CDR3 runs 14 residues. The V gene end was trimmed by 5 bases and the J gene end by 7 bases; junction bases not matched to a gene: 9. The V gene's germline CDR1 is GTSNPN and CDR2 SVGIG (reference sequence). CDR3 bases: TGTGCCTGGGGTACAGGGGGCGGCGGGAACATTCAGTACTTC. Its protein is CAWGTGGGGNIQYF.

V and J are TRBV7-6 and TRBJ1-1, with TRBD1 matching over 9 bases. This CDR3 is 15 amino acids long. The germline gives CDR1 SGHVS, CDR2 FNYEAQ. The J segment lost 3 bases and the V segment lost 0 bases, leaving 2 bases of the junction unmatched. CDR3 sequence: CASSLATGGDTEAFF. DNA for the CDR3: TGTGCCAGCAGCTTAGCGACAGGGGGAGACACTGAAGCTTTCTTT.

The rearrangement links TRBV19 to TRBJ1-1; 7 bases are a match to TRBD1. Germline CDR1 reads LNHDA; CDR2 reads SQIVND (reference sequence). V lost 5 bases to trimming and J lost 5 bases; unmatched junction nucleotides: 5. The CDR3 is 13 amino acids. CDR3 sequence reads: CASSQGVGTEAFF. The CDR3 DNA sequence: TGTGCCAGTAGTCAGGGGGTGGGGACTGAAGCTTTCTTT.

The chain recombines TRBV19 with TRBJ1-5; D is unresolved. V lost 4 bases, J lost 4 bases, and 8 bases lay in between. The CDR3 extends over 13 amino acids. The germline gives CDR1 LNHDA, CDR2 SQIVND (reference sequence). The chain's CDR3 is CASSTGVNQPQHF. CDR3 in DNA: TGTGCCAGTAGTACCGGGGTAAATCAGCCCCAGCATTTT.

The DNA of the CDR3 is TGTGCCAGCAGTTCGACAGGGGACGCCTACGAGCAGTACTTC. It specifies CASSSTGDAYEQYF. The rearrangement uses TRBV6-6 and TRBJ2-7; 8 bases agree with TRBD1. The CDR3 is 14 residues long. CDR1 MNHNY and CDR2 SVGAGI come from the germline V gene (reference sequence). The trim removed 4 bases at V and 2 bases at J, leaving 4 bases unmatched.

This chain uses TRBV6-5 with TRBJ2-7; 10 nucleotides line up with TRBD2. The CDR3 length is 15 residues. Trimming at V came to 5 bases and at J to 2 bases, leaving 6 bases not matched to a gene. CDR1 is MNHEY, CDR2 SVGAGI, per germline. CDR3 nucleotides: TGTGCCAGCAGTGTAACTAGCGGGATCGCCTACGAGCAGTACTTC. It yields the protein CASSVTSGIAYEQYF.

The rearrangement links TRBV15 to TRBJ2-7; 10 bases are a match to TRBD1. The V and J ends lost 0 bases and 5 bases, in that order; junction bases with no gene match: 1. Germline V gene sequence: CDR1 LNHNV, CDR2 YYDKDF (reference sequence). The CDR3 covers 14 residues. CDR3 coding DNA: TGTGCCACCAGCAGAGATGGACAGGGGGACGAGCAGTACTTC. Protein: CATSRDGQGDEQYF.

The CDR3 DNA reads TGTGCCAGCAGCCGGACAGACAACTATGGCTACACCTTC. This codes for CASSRTDNYGYTF. This chain uses TRBV5-4 with TRBJ1-2; possibly TRBD1 for D (6 bases). Germline V gene sequence: CDR1 SGHNT, CDR2 YYREEE (reference sequence). Trimming left V 4 bases short and J 2 bases short, with 9 bases between. The CDR3 has 13 amino acids. Variable domain in full (rest from reference TRBV5-4 and TRBJ1-2): ETGVTQSPTHLIKTRGQQVTLRCSSQSGHNTVSWYQQALGQGPQFIFQYYREEENGRGNFPPRFSGLQFPNYSSELNVNALELDDSALYLCASSRTDNYGYTFGSGTRLTVV.

The V gene is TRBV5-5, the J gene TRBJ2-7, with 7 bases that match TRBD1. This CDR3 region has 13 residues. Per germline, CDR1 SGHKS and CDR2 YYEKEE (reference sequence). V lost 2 bases, J lost 7 bases, and 6 bases stayed unmatched. CDR3 nucleotides: TGTGCCAGCAGCTTACAGGGGTCACGGGAGCAGTACTTC. As protein: CASSLQGSREQYF.

V is TRBV2 and J is TRBJ1-1; 8 bases match TRBD1. Germline V lookup: CDR1 SNHLY, CDR2 FYNNEI. The V and J ends lost 8 bases and 3 bases, in that order; junction bases with no gene match: 5. This CDR3 has 13 residues. The CDR3 protein is CASPTGVYTEAFF. DNA of the CDR3: TGTGCCAGCCCGACAGGGGTGTACACTGAAGCTTTCTTT.

This chain uses TRBV6-1 with TRBJ2-7, with 8 bases lining up with TRBD1. The CDR3 contains 12 residues. Trimming cost V 9 bases and J 9 bases; bases outside gene matches: 10. Germline V CDR1 and CDR2: MNHNS, SASEGT. The CDR3 bases are TGTGCCAGTACCGGGACAGGAGGGGTGCAGTACTTC. Protein product: CASTGTGGVQYF.

This sequence joins TRBV7-9 and TRBJ2-5; TRBD2 is a possible D gene (6 bases). With 1 base removed from V and 2 bases from J, the gap between germline ends came to 14 bases. Germline CDR1 SEHNR, CDR2 FQNEAQ (reference sequence). This CDR3 contains 16 residues. The CDR3 bases are TGTGCCAGCAGCTTAGGGGGCGGGAAACAGCAAGAGACCCAGTACTTC. This gives the protein CASSLGGGKQQETQYF.

The V and J genes are TRBV29-1 and TRBJ1-1; no definite D call. Germline lookup yields CDR1 SQVTM and CDR2 ANQGSEA. The CDR3 runs to 11 residues. CDR3 sequence reads: CSTPGYTEAFF. Here the CDR3 DNA reads TGCTCTACTCCGGGTTACACTGAAGCTTTCTTT.

The rearrangement uses TRBV4-1 and TRBJ1-2, with TRBD1 matching over 7 bases. The V segment lost 0 bases and the J segment 4 bases; nucleotides outside the gene matches: 8. The CDR3 is made up of 16 amino acids. Germline CDR1 and CDR2: MGHRA and YSYEKL. Written as DNA, the CDR3 is TGCGCCAGCAGCCAAGAACCGGGACAGAATTCCTATGGCTACACCTTC. It is translated as CASSQEPGQNSYGYTF.

The chain couples TRBV5-1 to TRBJ2-3; 7 positions match TRBD2. The V segment lost 0 bases and the J segment 2 bases; nucleotides outside the gene matches: 6. Looked up from germline, CDR1 is SGHRS and CDR2 is YFSETQ. This CDR3 is 16 amino acids long. The CDR3 DNA reads TGCGCCAGCAGCTTGGGGTTAGCGGGTAACACAGATACGCAGTATTTT. Protein sequence: CASSLGLAGNTDTQYF.